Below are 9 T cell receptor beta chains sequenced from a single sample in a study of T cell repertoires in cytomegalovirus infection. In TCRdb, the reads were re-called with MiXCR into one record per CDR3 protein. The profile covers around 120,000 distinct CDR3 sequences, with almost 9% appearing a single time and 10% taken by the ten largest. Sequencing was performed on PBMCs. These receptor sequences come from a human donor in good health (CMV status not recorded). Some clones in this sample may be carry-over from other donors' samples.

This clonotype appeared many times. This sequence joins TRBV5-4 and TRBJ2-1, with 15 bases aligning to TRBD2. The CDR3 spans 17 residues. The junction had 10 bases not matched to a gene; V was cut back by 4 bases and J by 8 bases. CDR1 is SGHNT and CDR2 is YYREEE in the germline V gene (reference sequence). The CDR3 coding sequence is TGTGCCAGCAGCCCCGCTGGACTAGCGGGGGGGCCTCATGAGCAGTTCTTC. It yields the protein CASSPAGLAGGPHEQFF.

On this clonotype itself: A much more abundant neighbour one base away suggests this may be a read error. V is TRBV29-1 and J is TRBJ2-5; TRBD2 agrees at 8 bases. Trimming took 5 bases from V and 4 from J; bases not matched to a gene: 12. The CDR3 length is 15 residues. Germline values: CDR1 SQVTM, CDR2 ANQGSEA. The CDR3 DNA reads TGCAGCGTTAATCATCGGGGGGGAAACTCAGAGACCCAGTACTTC. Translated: CSVNHRGGNSETQYF.

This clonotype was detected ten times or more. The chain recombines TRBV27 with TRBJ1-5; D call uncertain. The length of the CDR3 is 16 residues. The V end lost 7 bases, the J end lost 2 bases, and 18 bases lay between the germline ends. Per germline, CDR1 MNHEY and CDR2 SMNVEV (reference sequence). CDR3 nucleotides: TGTGCCAGCAAAAGAGAAGGACTGGCGGGCAATCAGCCCCAGCATTTT. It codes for CASKREGLAGNQPQHF.

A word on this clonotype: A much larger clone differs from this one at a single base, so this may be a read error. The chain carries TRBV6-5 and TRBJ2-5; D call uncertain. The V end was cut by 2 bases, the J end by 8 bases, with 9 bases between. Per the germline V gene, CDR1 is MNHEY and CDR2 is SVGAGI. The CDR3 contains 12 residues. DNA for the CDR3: TGTGCCAGCAGTTACCTGCTGGGAACCCAGTACTTC. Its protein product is CASSYLLGTQYF.

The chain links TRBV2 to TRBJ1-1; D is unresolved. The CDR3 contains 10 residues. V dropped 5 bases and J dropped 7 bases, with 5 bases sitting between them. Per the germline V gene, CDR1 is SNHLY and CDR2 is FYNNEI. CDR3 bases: TGTGCCAGCAGTCGGTTTGAAGCTTTCTTT. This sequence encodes CASSRFEAFF. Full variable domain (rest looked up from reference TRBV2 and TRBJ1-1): EPEVTQTPSHQVTQMGQEVILRCVPISNHLYFYWYRQILGQKVEFLVSFYNNEISEKSEIFDDQFSVERPDGSNFTLKIRSTKLEDSAMYFCASSRFEAFFGQGTRLTVV.

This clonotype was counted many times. The CDR3, as DNA: TGTGCCAGCAGTTTACTGCAGAAAAACTATGGCTACACCTTC. Its translation is CASSLLQKNYGYTF. The rearrangement joins TRBV28 to TRBJ1-2; D gene unclear. The CDR3 is made up of 14 amino acids. V lost 2 bases and J lost 2, with 9 bases in between. The germline V gene encodes CDR1 MDHEN and CDR2 SYDVKM.

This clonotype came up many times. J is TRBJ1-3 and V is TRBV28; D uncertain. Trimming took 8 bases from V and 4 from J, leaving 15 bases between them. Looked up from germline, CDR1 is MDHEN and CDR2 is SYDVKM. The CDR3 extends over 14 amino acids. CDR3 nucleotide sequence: TGTGCCAGCCAAGGGCAGGCCAAGGGAAACACCATATATTTT. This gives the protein CASQGQAKGNTIYF.

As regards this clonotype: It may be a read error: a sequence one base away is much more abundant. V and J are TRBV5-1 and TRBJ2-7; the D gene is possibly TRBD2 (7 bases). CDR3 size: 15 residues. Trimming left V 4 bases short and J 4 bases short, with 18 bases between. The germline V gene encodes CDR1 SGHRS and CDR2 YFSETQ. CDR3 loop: CASSAQSGGTYEQYF. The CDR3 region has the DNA TGCGCCAGCAGCGCCCAATCCGGGGGGACATACGAGCAGTACTTC.

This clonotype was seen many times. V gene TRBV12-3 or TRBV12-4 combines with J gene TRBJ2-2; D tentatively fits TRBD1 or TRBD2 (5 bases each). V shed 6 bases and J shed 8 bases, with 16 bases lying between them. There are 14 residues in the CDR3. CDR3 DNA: TGTGCCAGCAGCCCCGGGACCCAGGTTGGGGAGCTGTTTTTT. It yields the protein CASSPGTQVGELFF.